The rows below give T cell receptor beta chains drawn from one sample of a study of blood T cell repertoires in COVID-19. TCRdb's copy holds only in-frame clones and misses some; the assay was immunoSEQ multiplex PCR. The profile covers around 160,000 clones, with more than 75% appearing a single time and 10% taken by the ten largest. Source material: peripheral blood. The receptors were sampled from a woman between 65 and 79 years old with COVID-19, enrolled during active disease. The CDR3 runs from the conserved cysteine through the conserved F or W. The order of the fields is CDR3 protein, CDR3 DNA, V gene, D gene, J gene, clone size. D genes are given only for firm matches. Where a row states a size, it is once, few, many or the class of an expanded clone; other rows omit it.

CDR3: CASSIGQGDSPLHF; DNA: TGTGCCAGTAGTATCGGACAGGGGGATTCACCCCTCCACTTT; V: TRBV19; D: TRBD1; J: TRBJ1-6; size: NA
CDR3: CASSLYPKGYTF; DNA: TGTGCCAGCAGTTTATATCCCAAAGGCTACACCTTC; V: TRBV28; D: NA; J: TRBJ1-2; size: NA
CDR3: CATSTSGTDYEQYF; DNA: TGTGCCACCAGCACCTCCGGGACAGATTACGAGCAGTACTTC; V: TRBV10-3; D: TRBD1; J: TRBJ2-7; size: once
CDR3: CASSEGGWVSYEQYF; DNA: TGTGCCAGCAGTGAAGGAGGGTGGGTCTCCTACGAGCAGTACTTC; V: TRBV6-1; D: NA; J: TRBJ2-7; size: NA
CDR3: CAGTSGSYEQYF; DNA: TGTGCCGGGACTAGCGGGTCCTACGAGCAGTACTTC; V: TRBV2; D: TRBD2; J: TRBJ2-7; size: NA
CDR3: CASSREAGGPQHF; DNA: TGTGCCAGCAGCCGGGAGGCGGGAGGGCCCCAGCATTTT; V: TRBV14; D: NA; J: TRBJ1-5; size: NA
CDR3: CASSQVQETQYF; DNA: TGTGCCAGCAGCCAAGTGCAGGAGACCCAGTACTTC; V: TRBV3-1/TRBV3-2; D: NA; J: TRBJ2-5; size: NA
CDR3: CASSPGLAGGGTDTQYF; DNA: TGTGCCAGCTCACCCGGACTAGCGGGGGGGGGCACAGATACGCAGTATTTT; V: TRBV18; D: TRBD2; J: TRBJ2-3; size: NA
CDR3: CASSHPSRGSGGYTF; DNA: TGTGCCAGCAGTCACCCGTCCAGGGGAAGTGGTGGCTACACCTTC; V: TRBV2; D: NA; J: TRBJ1-2; size: NA
CDR3: CASRRTGGGYEQYF; DNA: TGTGCCAGCAGGCGGACAGGGGGAGGCTACGAGCAGTACTTC; V: TRBV28; D: TRBD1; J: TRBJ2-7; size: NA